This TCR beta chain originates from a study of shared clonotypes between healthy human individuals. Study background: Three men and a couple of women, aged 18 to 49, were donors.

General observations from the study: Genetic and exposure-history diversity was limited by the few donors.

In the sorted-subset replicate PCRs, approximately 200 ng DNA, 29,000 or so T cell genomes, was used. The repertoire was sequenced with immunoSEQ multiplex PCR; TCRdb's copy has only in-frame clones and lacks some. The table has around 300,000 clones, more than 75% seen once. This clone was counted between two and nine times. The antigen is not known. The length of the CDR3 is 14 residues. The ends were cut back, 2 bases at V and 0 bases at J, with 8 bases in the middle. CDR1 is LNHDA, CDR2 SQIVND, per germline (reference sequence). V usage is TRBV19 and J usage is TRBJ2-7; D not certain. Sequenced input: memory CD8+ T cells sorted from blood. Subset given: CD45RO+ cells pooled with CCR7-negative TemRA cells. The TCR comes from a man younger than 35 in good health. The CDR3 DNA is TGTGCCAGTAGTATAACCGGAAGCTCCTACGAGCAGTACTTC. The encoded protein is CASSITGSSYEQYF.